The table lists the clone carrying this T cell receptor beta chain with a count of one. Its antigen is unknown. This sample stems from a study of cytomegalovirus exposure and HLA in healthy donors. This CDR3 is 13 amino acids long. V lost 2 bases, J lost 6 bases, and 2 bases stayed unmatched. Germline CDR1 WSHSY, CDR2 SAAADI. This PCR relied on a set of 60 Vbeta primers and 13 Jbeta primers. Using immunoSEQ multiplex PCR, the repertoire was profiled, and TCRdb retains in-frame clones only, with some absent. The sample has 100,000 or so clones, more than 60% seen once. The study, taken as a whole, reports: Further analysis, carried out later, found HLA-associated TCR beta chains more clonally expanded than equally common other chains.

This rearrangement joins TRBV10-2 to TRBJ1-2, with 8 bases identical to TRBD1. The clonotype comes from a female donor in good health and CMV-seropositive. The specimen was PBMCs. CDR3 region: CASSEAGGDGYTF. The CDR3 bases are TGCGCCAGCAGTGAGGCAGGGGGCGATGGCTACACCTTC.